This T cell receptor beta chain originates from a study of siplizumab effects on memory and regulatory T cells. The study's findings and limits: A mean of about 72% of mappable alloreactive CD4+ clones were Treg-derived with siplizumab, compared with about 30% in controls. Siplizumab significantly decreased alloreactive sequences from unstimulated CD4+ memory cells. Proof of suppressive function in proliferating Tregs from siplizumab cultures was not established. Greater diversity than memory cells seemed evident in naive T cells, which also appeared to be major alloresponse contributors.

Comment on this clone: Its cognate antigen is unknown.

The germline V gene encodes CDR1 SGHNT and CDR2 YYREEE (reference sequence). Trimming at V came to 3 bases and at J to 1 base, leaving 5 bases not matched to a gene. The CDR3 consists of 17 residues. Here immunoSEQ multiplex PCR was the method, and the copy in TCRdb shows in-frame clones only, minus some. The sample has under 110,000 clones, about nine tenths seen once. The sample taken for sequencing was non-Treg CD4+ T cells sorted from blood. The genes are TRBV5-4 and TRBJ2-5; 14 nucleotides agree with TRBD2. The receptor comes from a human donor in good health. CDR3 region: CASSSPTSGRVQETQYF. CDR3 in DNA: TGTGCCAGCAGCTCGCCGACTAGCGGGAGGGTCCAAGAGACCCAGTACTTC. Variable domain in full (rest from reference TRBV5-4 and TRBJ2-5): ETGVTQSPTHLIKTRGQQVTLRCSSQSGHNTVSWYQQALGQGPQFIFQYYREEENGRGNFPPRFSGLQFPNYSSELNVNALELDDSALYLCASSSPTSGRVQETQYFGPGTRLLVL.